This T cell receptor beta chain comes out of a study of blood T cell repertoires in COVID-19. As for the study in general: Nucleic acid was either cDNA or gDNA, and it came from T cells, B-cell-depleted T cells, or PBMCs.

The CDR3 extends over 12 amino acids. Germline lookup yields CDR1 SEHNR and CDR2 FQNEAQ (reference sequence). V was clipped by 3 bases and J by 3 bases, with 3 bases between them. Here immunoSEQ multiplex PCR was the method, and the copy in TCRdb shows in-frame clones only, minus some. The repertoire holds 410,000 or so clones, with about 88% as singletons. The sequenced sample was peripheral blood. The source of this sequence is a woman aged 40 to 50 with COVID-19, enrolled during active disease. The gene calls are TRBV7-9 and TRBJ2-1; D uncertain. CDR3 DNA: TGTGCCAGCAGCTTCTACTACAATGAGCAGTTCTTC. This sequence encodes CASSFYYNEQFF.